This is a list of T cell receptor beta chains from one sample in a study of PD-1 blockade in classical Hodgkin lymphoma. Sequencing was performed with immunoSEQ multiplex PCR; in TCRdb, only in-frame clones are kept and a portion is missing. The profile covers tens of thousands of clones, with 80% appearing a single time and roughly a sixth taken by the ten largest. This material consisted of peripheral blood mononuclear cells (PBMCs), taken before the second cycle of nivolumab. The receptors here all came from a human donor with classical Hodgkin lymphoma. The CDR3 runs from the conserved cysteine through the conserved F or W. A D gene is named only where the DNA matches it firmly. Clone sizes are given selectively: once, few, many, or a class where the clone is expanded.

V: TRBV6-1
size: NA
J: TRBJ2-1
D: NA
length: 15
CDR3: CASIPPGPTRNEQFF
DNA: TGTGCCAGCATCCCCCCGGGGCCCACAAGGAATGAGCAGTTCTTC

V: TRBV7-7
size: NA
J: TRBJ2-2
D: NA
length: 19
CDR3: CASSSRVDSGGPYTGELFF
DNA: TGTGCCAGCAGCTCCCGTGTGGATAGCGGCGGACCCTACACCGGGGAGCTGTTTTTT

V: TRBV18
size: NA
J: TRBJ1-5
D: TRBD1
length: 13
CDR3: CASSRDRNQPQHF
DNA: TGTGCCAGCTCCAGGGACAGAAATCAGCCCCAGCATTTT

V: TRBV2
size: NA
J: TRBJ2-5
D: NA
length: 13
CDR3: CASSAGYQETQYF
DNA: TGTGCCAGCAGCGCAGGGTACCAAGAGACCCAGTACTTC

V: TRBV19
size: NA
J: TRBJ1-1
D: NA
length: 13
CDR3: CASSIVANTEAFF
DNA: TGTGCCAGTAGTATAGTGGCGAACACTGAAGCTTTCTTT

V: TRBV7-9
size: NA
J: TRBJ2-1
D: NA
length: 14
CDR3: CASSFLAGYNEQFF
DNA: TGTGCCAGCAGCTTTCTCGCGGGTTACAATGAGCAGTTCTTC

V: TRBV19
size: NA
J: TRBJ2-5
D: NA
length: 13
CDR3: CASSLGTRETQYF
DNA: TGTGCCAGTAGCCTGGGGACGCGGGAGACCCAGTACTTC

V: TRBV5-6
size: NA
J: TRBJ2-1
D: NA
length: 16
CDR3: CASSSKGKSSYNEQFF
DNA: TGTGCCAGCAGCTCGAAGGGAAAGAGCTCCTACAATGAGCAGTTCTTC

V: TRBV5-1
size: NA
J: TRBJ2-1
D: TRBD2
length: 14
CDR3: CASSAGLAGWEQFF
DNA: TGCGCCAGCAGCGCGGGACTAGCGGGCTGGGAGCAGTTCTTC

V: TRBV4-1
size: once
J: TRBJ2-5
D: NA
length: 14
CDR3: CASSPRDLGETQYF
DNA: TGCGCCAGCAGCCCCAGGGACCTGGGGGAGACCCAGTACTTC

V: TRBV5-1
size: NA
J: TRBJ1-2
D: TRBD1
length: 12
CDR3: CASSNRDRGYTF
DNA: TGCGCCAGCAGCAACCGGGACAGGGGCTACACCTTC

V: TRBV2
size: NA
J: TRBJ2-7
D: TRBD2
length: 13
CDR3: CASNVGLAYEQYF
DNA: TGTGCCAGCAACGTGGGACTAGCTTACGAGCAGTACTTC

V: TRBV2
size: few
J: TRBJ1-6
D: NA
length: 16
CDR3: CASSGVGGSYNSPLHF
DNA: TGTGCCAGCAGTGGGGTAGGCGGCTCCTATAATTCACCCCTCCACTTT

V: TRBV4-1
size: NA
J: TRBJ1-2
D: NA
length: 19
CDR3: CASSQDFRDTWAANYGYTF
DNA: TGCGCCAGCAGCCAAGATTTTAGGGACACCTGGGCAGCTAACTATGGCTACACCTTC

V: TRBV11-3
size: NA
J: TRBJ2-1
D: TRBD2
length: 12
CDR3: CASKRDGNEQFF
DNA: TGTGCCAGCAAGCGGGACGGGAATGAGCAGTTCTTC

V: TRBV7-9
size: NA
J: TRBJ2-7
D: NA
length: 11
CDR3: CASSLGVEQYF
DNA: TGTGCCAGCAGCTTAGGGGTCGAGCAGTACTTC

V: TRBV5-1
size: NA
J: TRBJ2-2
D: TRBD2
length: 15
CDR3: CASSQTGRTAGELFF
DNA: TGCGCCAGCAGTCAGACCGGGAGGACCGCGGGGGAGCTGTTTTTT

V: TRBV15
size: NA
J: TRBJ2-2
D: NA
length: 15
CDR3: CATSRDSMNTGELFF
DNA: TGTGCCACCAGCAGAGACTCCATGAACACCGGGGAGCTGTTTTTT

V: TRBV6-4
size: once
J: TRBJ1-5
D: NA
length: 10
CDR3: CASHGGPQHF
DNA: TGTGCCAGCCACGGTGGGCCCCAGCATTTT

V: TRBV4-1
size: few
J: TRBJ1-5
D: NA
length: 19
CDR3: CASSQAVGVGVNSNQPQHF
DNA: TGCGCCAGCAGCCAAGCTGTTGGAGTTGGTGTGAATAGCAATCAGCCCCAGCATTTT

V: TRBV28
size: NA
J: TRBJ1-5
D: NA
length: 14
CDR3: CASRGGGSNQPQHF
DNA: TGTGCCAGCAGGGGAGGGGGTAGCAATCAGCCCCAGCATTTT

V: TRBV6-1
size: NA
J: TRBJ2-7
D: NA
length: 11
CDR3: CASKGGAEQYF
DNA: TGTGCCAGCAAAGGGGGAGCCGAGCAGTACTTC

V: TRBV9
size: NA
J: TRBJ2-1
D: TRBD1
length: 16
CDR3: CASSARQGKVYNEQFF
DNA: TGTGCCAGCAGCGCGAGACAGGGGAAAGTCTACAATGAGCAGTTCTTC

V: TRBV6-5
size: once
J: TRBJ2-7
D: NA
length: 14
CDR3: CASSRIPSGYEQYF
DNA: TGTGCCAGCAGTCGTATACCATCCGGCTACGAGCAGTACTTC

V: TRBV6-5
size: NA
J: TRBJ1-4
D: NA
length: 15
CDR3: CASRRTGATNEKLFF
DNA: TGTGCCAGCAGACGAACCGGGGCAACTAATGAAAAACTGTTTTTT

V: TRBV16
size: NA
J: TRBJ1-2
D: NA
length: 15
CDR3: CASSRSGTVVYGYTF
DNA: TGTGCCAGCAGCCGATCCGGGACGGTCGTCTATGGCTACACCTTC

V: TRBV11-2
size: NA
J: TRBJ1-5
D: NA
length: 13
CDR3: CASSPRENQPQHF
DNA: TGTGCCAGCAGCCCCCGGGAAAATCAGCCCCAGCATTTT

V: TRBV7-3
size: NA
J: TRBJ2-3
D: NA
length: 13
CDR3: CASSPGGTDTQYF
DNA: TGTGCCAGCAGCCCCGGCGGCACAGATACGCAGTATTTT

V: TRBV28
size: NA
J: TRBJ2-1
D: TRBD2
length: 16
CDR3: CASSQRAGAGYNEQFF
DNA: TGTGCCAGCAGCCAAAGAGCGGGAGCGGGCTACAATGAGCAGTTCTTC

V: TRBV6-1
size: NA
J: TRBJ2-3
D: NA
length: 16
CDR3: CASSENGPRPPDTQYF
DNA: TGTGCCAGCAGTGAAAATGGCCCGAGGCCCCCCGATACGCAGTATTTT

V: TRBV28
size: NA
J: TRBJ1-1
D: NA
length: 15
CDR3: CASTPQLGRNTEAFF
DNA: TGTGCCAGCACACCCCAATTGGGGAGGAACACTGAAGCTTTCTTT

V: TRBV19
size: few
J: TRBJ1-2
D: TRBD1
length: 15
CDR3: CASSPLDRSLSGYTF
DNA: TGTGCCAGTAGCCCCCTGGACAGGAGCTTAAGTGGCTACACCTTC

V: TRBV10-3
size: NA
J: TRBJ2-1
D: NA
length: 16
CDR3: CAISESGGALHNEQFF
DNA: TGTGCCATCAGTGAGTCGGGCGGGGCACTCCACAATGAGCAGTTCTTC

V: TRBV30
size: once
J: TRBJ2-3
D: NA
length: 12
CDR3: CAWSEGSDTQYF
DNA: TGTGCCTGGAGTGAGGGCTCAGATACGCAGTATTTT

V: TRBV6-1
size: NA
J: TRBJ2-3
D: TRBD2
length: 14
CDR3: CASWLGGSTDTQYF
DNA: TGTGCCAGCTGGCTGGGGGGGAGCACAGATACGCAGTATTTT

V: TRBV5-1
size: NA
J: TRBJ2-2
D: TRBD1
length: 16
CDR3: CASSSTVQGTAGELFF
DNA: TGCGCCAGCAGCTCGACCGTACAGGGGACCGCCGGGGAGCTGTTTTTT

V: TRBV9
size: NA
J: TRBJ1-3
D: NA
length: 15
CDR3: CASSVGQGIGNTIYF
DNA: TGTGCCAGCAGCGTAGGGCAGGGAATTGGAAACACCATATATTTT

V: TRBV7-9
size: NA
J: TRBJ2-1
D: NA
length: 16
CDR3: CASTHPLGSGYNEQFF
DNA: TGTGCCAGCACCCATCCCCTCGGGAGCGGATACAATGAGCAGTTCTTC

V: TRBV6-1
size: few
J: TRBJ1-2
D: NA
length: 12
CDR3: CASSITMMGYTF
DNA: TGTGCCAGCAGCATCACGATGATGGGCTACACCTTC

V: TRBV7-8
size: NA
J: TRBJ1-2
D: TRBD1
length: 13
CDR3: CASSLGTAYGYTF
DNA: TGTGCCAGCAGCCTCGGGACAGCCTATGGCTACACCTTC

V: TRBV5-1
size: NA
J: TRBJ2-1
D: TRBD2
length: 16
CDR3: CASSFGSGGDYNEQFF
DNA: TGCGCCAGCAGCTTTGGTAGCGGGGGTGATTACAATGAGCAGTTCTTC

V: TRBV7-2
size: NA
J: TRBJ1-1
D: NA
length: 15
CDR3: CASSLGQFGNTEAFF
DNA: TGTGCCAGCAGCTTAGGTCAGTTTGGGAACACTGAAGCTTTCTTT

V: TRBV5-1
size: NA
J: TRBJ2-3
D: NA
length: 16
CDR3: CASSLVASVPADTQYF
DNA: TGCGCCAGCAGCTTGGTTGCTAGCGTGCCGGCAGATACGCAGTATTTT